Listed below are T cell receptor beta chains from one sample, sequenced in a study of regulatory T cells in long-lasting Graves disease. TCRdb called the multiplex PCR reads again in MiXCR, with one record for every CDR3 protein. The sample contains fewer than 650,000 distinct CDR3 sequences, roughly a sixth of which appear only once. The sample was also linked to a second study, of T cells in Graves' hyperthyroidism and ophthalmopathy.

The specimen was peripheral blood mononuclear cells (PBMCs), collected at new diagnosis, from a patient treated with antithyroid drugs. The receptors here all came from a man aged 18 to 29 with Graves disease. CDR3s include the opening cysteine and the closing phenylalanine or tryptophan. The order of the fields is D gene, clone size, V gene, J gene, CDR3 DNA, CDR3 protein. The D gene is left open where the match is weak. Size is omitted from some rows. Given values are once, few, many or a class for expanded clones.

D gene: TRBD2
clone size: many
V gene: TRBV11-2
J gene: TRBJ2-5
CDR3 DNA: TGTGCCAGCAGCTTAGAAGGCGGGAGGGCTAGAGAGACCCAGTACTTC
CDR3 protein: CASSLEGGRARETQYF

D gene: TRBD2
clone size: many
V gene: TRBV6-2/TRBV6-3
J gene: TRBJ2-1
CDR3 DNA: TGTGCCAGCAACCGAGAACCGGGACTAGCGGGTTACAATGAGCAGTTCTTC
CDR3 protein: CASNREPGLAGYNEQFF

D gene: TRBD2
clone size: many
V gene: TRBV20-1
J gene: TRBJ2-7
CDR3 DNA: TGCAGTGCTAGGCGTAGCGGGAGTAGCTACGAGCAGTACTTC
CDR3 protein: CSARRSGSSYEQYF

D gene: -
clone size: many
V gene: TRBV20-1
J gene: TRBJ2-1
CDR3 DNA: TGCAGTGCTCCCAGGGGTGGGGACTACAATGAGCAGTTCTTC
CDR3 protein: CSAPRGGDYNEQFF

D gene: -
clone size: -
V gene: TRBV29-1
J gene: TRBJ2-1
CDR3 DNA: TGCAGCGTGCCCGCCGATGTTGGGGATGAGCAGTTCTTC
CDR3 protein: CSVPADVGDEQFF

D gene: TRBD2
clone size: -
V gene: TRBV7-3
J gene: TRBJ2-1
CDR3 DNA: TGTGCCAGCAGCTTAGTGGGGGGGAGTATAGACAATGAGCAGTTCTTC
CDR3 protein: CASSLVGGSIDNEQFF

D gene: TRBD2
clone size: -
V gene: TRBV27
J gene: TRBJ2-3
CDR3 DNA: TGTGCCAGCAGTTTATCGTGGCGGGAGCTCCCCGATACGCAGTATTTT
CDR3 protein: CASSLSWRELPDTQYF

D gene: TRBD2
clone size: -
V gene: TRBV11-2
J gene: TRBJ2-7
CDR3 DNA: TGTGCCAGCAGTCAATTCCCAACTAGCGGGAGCTCCTACGAGCAGTACTTC
CDR3 protein: CASSQFPTSGSSYEQYF

D gene: -
clone size: many
V gene: TRBV12-3/TRBV12-4
J gene: TRBJ2-1
CDR3 DNA: TGTGCCAGCAGAACCGGGACCAAGCAGTTCTTC
CDR3 protein: CASRTGTKQFF

D gene: TRBD1
clone size: -
V gene: TRBV6-5
J gene: TRBJ2-2
CDR3 DNA: TGTGCCAGCAGTTACACCGCAGGGGGTGACACCGGGGAGCTGTTTTTT
CDR3 protein: CASSYTAGGDTGELFF

D gene: TRBD1
clone size: few
V gene: TRBV7-2
J gene: TRBJ2-7
CDR3 DNA: TGTGCCAGCAGCCTAGTAGGAGGACAGGGGTACAACGAGCAGTACTTC
CDR3 protein: CASSLVGGQGYNEQYF

D gene: -
clone size: many
V gene: TRBV20-1
J gene: TRBJ2-1
CDR3 DNA: TGCAGTGCTAGAGGGGACTCCCGTGGGGCCTACAATGAGCAGTTCTTC
CDR3 protein: CSARGDSRGAYNEQFF

D gene: -
clone size: many
V gene: TRBV30
J gene: TRBJ2-3
CDR3 DNA: TGTGCCTGGAGGGCCATTGCAGATACGCAGTATTTT
CDR3 protein: CAWRAIADTQYF

D gene: TRBD1
clone size: -
V gene: TRBV19
J gene: TRBJ1-1
CDR3 DNA: TGTGCCAGTAGTCCGGAGACGGGACAGATGAACACTGAAGCTTTCTTT
CDR3 protein: CASSPETGQMNTEAFF